The 16 T cell receptor beta chains below come from one sample, sequenced in a study of blood T cells in healthy people across ages. Next came a second PCR, run for roughly 7 to 12 cycles, which used a sample-barcoded 5' primer along with a J-beta primer mix. TCRdb used MiXCR to reprocess the 5' RACE reads, holding one entry per CDR3 protein. The repertoire includes about 770,000 distinct CDR3 sequences, 44% of them detected once, and under 20% sits in the top ten. The material sequenced was blood. The receptor set was obtained from a man between 60 and 70 years old in good health.

This clonotype turned up a few times. V usage is TRBV2 and J usage is TRBJ1-1, with D possibly matching TRBD1 (6 bases). The CDR3 consists of 14 residues. In germline, CDR1 is SNHLY, CDR2 FYNNEI. V was clipped by 8 bases and J by 6 bases, with 19 bases between them. For the CDR3, the DNA is TGTGCCAGCCCCCCGTCCGGGGGGACATCTGAAGCTTTCTTT. Its translation: CASPPSGGTSEAFF.

The chain carries TRBV27 and TRBJ2-3; D is possibly TRBD1 (6 bases). From germline, CDR1 is MNHEY and CDR2 SMNVEV (reference sequence). V was cut by 5 bases and J by 8 bases, with 14 bases left in between. This CDR3 has 13 residues. The CDR3 is CASSETGFATQYF. The CDR3 bases are TGTGCCAGCAGTGAGACAGGTTTTGCTACGCAGTATTTT.

The chain has TRBV6-5 and TRBJ2-2, with D possibly being TRBD1 or TRBD2 (6 bases each). V was pared by 11 bases and J by 4 bases, with 20 bases between. Germline CDR1 reads MNHEY; CDR2 reads SVGAGI. The CDR3 loop spans 15 amino acids. CDR3 coding DNA: TGTGCCTCGGGAGTGGGGGCGAGGCGCACCGGGGAGCTGTTTTTT. Protein: CASGVGARRTGELFF.

This clonotype turned up a few times. The chain is built from TRBV10-3 and TRBJ1-1; 7 bases are shared with TRBD1. V lost 2 bases and J lost 1; bases outside the gene matches: 4. The CDR3 is made up of 15 amino acids. CDR1 is ENHRY, CDR2 SYGVKD, per germline. CDR3 amino acids: CAISEGRGQNTEAFF. In DNA, the CDR3 is TGTGCCATCAGTGAGGGGAGGGGGCAGAACACTGAAGCTTTCTTT.

This clonotype occurred a few times. This sequence joins TRBV29-1 and TRBJ2-5, with D possibly being TRBD1 (6 bases). This CDR3 is built from 12 residues. Germline lookup yields CDR1 SQVTM and CDR2 ANQGSEA. The V end lost 7 bases, the J end lost 3 bases, and 12 bases lay between the germline ends. The CDR3 protein is CSGVRQEETQYF. The CDR3, as DNA: TGCAGCGGGGTTCGACAGGAAGAGACCCAGTACTTC. The full variable domain, with the rest looked up from reference TRBV29-1 and TRBJ2-5, is SAVISQKPSRDICQRGTSLTIQCQVDSQVTMMFWYRQQPGQSLTLIATANQGSEATYESGFVIDKFPISRPNLTFSTLTVSNMSPEDSSIYLCSGVRQEETQYFGPGTRLLVL.

In regard to this clonotype: A much larger clone is a single base away; this may be a read error. The chain links TRBV29-1 to TRBJ2-1, with no clear D. Germline loops: CDR1 SQVTM, CDR2 ANQGSEA. This CDR3 comprises 14 residues. Between the trimmed V and J ends, which lost 4 bases and 8 bases, there was a span of 18 bases. The CDR3 DNA is TGCAGCGTTGGGGTTAGTCGGGTATTCCATGAGCAGTTCTTC. Translating gives CSVGVSRVFHEQFF.

The table lists this clonotype with a few counts. DNA for the CDR3: TGTGCCACCAGTCTGGGGAATGAGCAGTTCTTC. Residues: CATSLGNEQFF. This chain joins TRBV24-1 and TRBJ2-1; D uncertain. Deletions cut 6 bases from V and 7 bases from J, with 6 bases between. CDR3 length: 11 residues. Germline CDR1 is KGHDR and CDR2 is SFDVKD.

The J gene is TRBJ2-7, the V gene TRBV7-9, with 9 bases identical to TRBD2. J gave up 2 bases and V 5 bases, and 19 bases lay outside the gene matches. The CDR3 runs to 19 residues. Germline V lookup: CDR1 SEHNR, CDR2 FQNEAQ (reference sequence). Written as DNA, the CDR3 is TGTGCCAGCAGCACCCAGGTGGGGCGGGAGGGCCCCCTTACCTACGAGCAGTACTTC. This translates into CASSTQVGREGPLTYEQYF.

CDR3 bases: TGTGCCAGCAGTACACAGCGGGGGGCCACCTACAATGAGCAGTTCTTC. Translated, it gives CASSTQRGATYNEQFF. The chain couples TRBV27 to TRBJ2-1; TRBD2 matches 9 bases. From germline, CDR1 is MNHEY and CDR2 SMNVEV (reference sequence). The junction had 7 bases not matched to a gene; V was cut back by 5 bases and J by 2 bases. The CDR3 spans 16 residues.

The chain employs TRBV6-2 or TRBV6-3 and TRBJ2-7; D is uncertain. The germline V gene encodes CDR1 MNHEY and CDR2 SVGEGT. The CDR3 length is 14 residues. The germline V and J ends were trimmed by 1 base and 1 base, with 8 bases remaining between them. For the CDR3, the DNA is TGTGCCAGCAGTTACTTAGGACGGTCCTACGAGCAGTACTTC. It codes for CASSYLGRSYEQYF.

The CDR3 DNA sequence: TGTGCCAGCAGTGAAGTGCTCGGGGATGAGCAGTTCTTC. Translation gives CASSEVLGDEQFF. This chain joins TRBV2 and TRBJ2-1; a weak D match, TRBD2 (5 bases). This CDR3 has 13 residues. Germline lookup yields CDR1 SNHLY and CDR2 FYNNEI. V was clipped by 1 base and J by 8 bases, with 9 bases between them. The full variable domain, rest sourced from reference TRBV2 and TRBJ2-1, is EPEVTQTPSHQVTQMGQEVILRCVPISNHLYFYWYRQILGQKVEFLVSFYNNEISEKSEIFDDQFSVERPDGSNFTLKIRSTKLEDSAMYFCASSEVLGDEQFFGPGTRLTVL.

This clonotype was counted at least ten times. The rearrangement links TRBV18 to TRBJ1-1; 8 bases align to TRBD1. The germline CDR1 and CDR2 sequences are KGHSH and LQKENI. The CDR3 totals 13 residues. V dropped 8 bases and J dropped 1; count of bases not matched to a gene: 3. The CDR3 DNA sequence: TGTGCCAGCAGTGGACAGGGGAACACTGAAGCTTTCTTT. Protein product: CASSGQGNTEAFF. Based on the CDR3 plus reference TRBV18 and TRBJ1-1, the full variable domain is NAGVMQNPRHLVRRRGQEARLRCSPMKGHSHVYWYRQLPEEGLKFMVYLQKENIIDESGMPKERFSAEFPKEGPSILRIQQVVRGDSAAYFCASSGQGNTEAFFGQGTRLTVV.

The chain uses TRBV11-2 and TRBJ1-6; no firm D call. Deletions cut 2 bases from V and 3 bases from J, with 26 bases between. There are 21 residues in the CDR3. Germline V CDR1 and CDR2: SGHAT, FQNNGV. CDR3 in DNA: TGTGCCAGCAGCTTACATCTCCTTTGGGTGAGGGATCTCCTCTATAATTCACCCCTCCACTTT. It specifies CASSLHLLWVRDLLYNSPLHF.

This clonotype was observed a single time. The CDR3: CASSLTGGGSQPQHF. CDR3 in DNA: TGTGCCAGCAGCCTGACAGGGGGCGGGAGTCAGCCCCAGCATTTT. The chain uses TRBV6-5 and TRBJ1-5; 10 bases match TRBD1. The V gene end was trimmed by 6 bases and the J gene end by 6 bases; junction bases not matched to a gene: 8. The CDR3 covers 15 residues. Germline V lookup: CDR1 MNHEY, CDR2 SVGAGI.

The rearrangement uses TRBV7-9 and TRBJ1-2; D is uncertain. The V gene lost 4 bases and the J gene lost 4 bases, with 7 bases spanning the gap. Germline V CDR1 and CDR2: SEHNR, FQNEAQ (reference sequence). CDR3 size: 12 residues. In DNA form, the CDR3 reads TGTGCCAGCAGCTCGGGAGCCTATGGCTACACCTTC. Translated: CASSSGAYGYTF. The full variable domain, its missing parts supplied by reference TRBV7-9 and TRBJ1-2, is DTGVSQNPRHKITKRGQNVTFRCDPISEHNRLYWYRQTLGQGPEFLTYFQNEAQLEKSRLLSDRFSAERPKGSFSTLEIQRTEQGDSAMYLCASSSGAYGYTFGSGTRLTVV.

The chain couples TRBV24-1 to TRBJ2-2; D remains ambiguous. In germline, CDR1 is KGHDR, CDR2 SFDVKD. Trimming left V 0 bases short and J 4 bases short, with 8 bases between. The CDR3 length is 15 residues. CDR3 loop: CATSDLQLGTGELFF. The CDR3, as DNA: TGTGCCACCAGTGATTTGCAACTGGGCACCGGGGAGCTGTTTTTT.